This TCR beta chain was found in a study of T cells in Graves' hyperthyroidism and ophthalmopathy. Amplification of TCR beta CDR3 regions was performed using RNA transcripts as template. During a first-round RT-PCR of the TCR CDR3, the HTBI primer set was used. TCRdb re-called the multiplex PCR reads with MiXCR, one entry per CDR3 protein. Of under 350,000 distinct CDR3 sequences listed, 15% to 20% are singletons. The CDR3 consists of 14 residues. Trimming removed 1 base at V and 3 bases at J, with 7 bases between. The specimen was blood. This sequence originates from a woman aged 45 to 65 with Graves' hyperthyroidism. The rearrangement links TRBV12-3 or TRBV12-4 to TRBJ1-5; D not certain. CDR3: CASSLGEDNQPQHF. In nucleotides, the CDR3 is TGTGCCAGCAGTTTAGGAGAGGACAATCAGCCCCAGCATTTT.